The 18 T cell receptor beta chains in this list originate from one sample, sequenced in a study of shared clonotypes between healthy human individuals. Sequenced by immunoSEQ multiplex PCR; TCRdb stores in-frame clones only, minus some. In the table there are approximately 600,000 clones, approximately 96% of which are singletons. Terminally differentiated effector memory CD45RA+ cells were excluded from the naive CD8 cells, which were CD45RO-negative and positively selected for CCR7. The sequencing sample was made of naive CD8+ T cells sorted from blood. Every receptor here comes from a woman aged 30 to 39 in good health.

CDR3 sequence (DNA): TGTGCCAGCTCCGGGGGAGACTACGAGCAGTACTTC. It specifies CASSGGDYEQYF. V and J are TRBV6-5 and TRBJ2-7, with D maybe TRBD2 (6 bases). Trimming pared 8 bases from V and 3 bases from J, leaving 11 bases between. The length of the CDR3 is 12 residues. Per the germline V gene, CDR1 is MNHEY and CDR2 is SVGAGI.

V is TRBV6-6 and J is TRBJ2-7, with D hard to call. Trimming cost V 8 bases and J 0 bases, with 14 bases left between them. CDR1 is MNHNY, CDR2 SVGAGI, per germline (reference sequence). CDR3 length: 14 residues. Here the CDR3 reads CASGNEQTSYEQYF. CDR3 DNA sequence: TGTGCCAGCGGAAACGAGCAGACCTCCTACGAGCAGTACTTC.

The chain has TRBV7-9 and TRBJ1-2; a possible D gene is TRBD1 (5 bases). The CDR3 is 14 residues long. The germline V and J ends were trimmed by 8 bases and 0 bases, with 13 bases remaining between them. Germline values: CDR1 SEHNR, CDR2 FQNEAQ (reference sequence). The DNA of the CDR3 is TGTGCCAGCCAGGGAATCTCATCTAACTATGGCTACACCTTC. This encodes CASQGISSNYGYTF.

The rearrangement links TRBV30 to TRBJ2-3; D ambiguous. With 4 bases removed from V and 4 bases from J, the gap between germline ends came to 9 bases. The CDR3 is 12 residues long. CDR1 and CDR2 (germline): GTSNPN, SVGIG (reference sequence). This CDR3 is CAWTPNPDTQYF. CDR3 DNA: TGTGCCTGGACCCCTAATCCAGATACGCAGTATTTT.

This clone has more than one count but fewer than ten. The genes are TRBV2 and TRBJ1-5; perhaps TRBD1 as D (5 bases). Trimming stripped 8 bases from V and 1 base from J, with 12 bases between. This CDR3 spans 14 amino acids. Per germline, CDR1 SNHLY and CDR2 FYNNEI. In DNA, the CDR3 is TGTGCCAGCGGGGCCGCGGGCAGCAATCAGCCCCAGCATTTT. Its protein is CASGAAGSNQPQHF.

This sequence joins TRBV11-2 and TRBJ1-1, with D unclear. Germline-derived CDR1 and CDR2 are SGHAT and FQNNGV. Trimming left V 6 bases short and J 1 base short, with 15 bases between. The CDR3 has 15 amino acids. The CDR3 spells CASRLRRSPNTEAFF. In nucleotides, the CDR3 is TGTGCCAGCAGGTTAAGGCGCAGCCCGAACACTGAAGCTTTCTTT.

J is TRBJ1-3 and V is TRBV6-5; TRBD1 is a possible D gene (6 bases). Trimming cost V 4 bases and J 0 bases, with 13 bases left between them. CDR3 size: 16 residues. Per germline, CDR1 MNHEY and CDR2 SVGAGI. The CDR3 loop reads CASSWVGDNSGNTIYF. The CDR3 coding sequence is TGTGCCAGCAGTTGGGTAGGGGACAACTCTGGAAACACCATATATTTT.

V is TRBV7-9 and J is TRBJ1-2; unclear D gene. Germline V CDR1 and CDR2: SEHNR, FQNEAQ (reference sequence). V shed 5 bases and J shed 0 bases, with 10 bases lying between them. The CDR3 runs 14 residues. CDR3 in DNA: TGTGCCAGCAGCCCCTTTGGGGCTAACTATGGCTACACCTTC. This sequence encodes CASSPFGANYGYTF.

The rearrangement uses TRBV28 and TRBJ2-5; D not resolved. There are 15 residues in the CDR3. Trimming cost V 2 bases and J 2 bases, with 12 bases left between them. Germline values: CDR1 MDHEN, CDR2 SYDVKM. The CDR3 reads CASSLDLRPQETQYF. Here the CDR3 DNA reads TGTGCCAGCAGTTTAGACCTCAGGCCTCAAGAGACCCAGTACTTC.

The rearrangement joins TRBV7-9 to TRBJ2-5, with D perhaps TRBD1 or TRBD2 (5 bases each). The V end was cut by 4 bases, the J end by 3 bases, with 12 bases between. CDR1 and CDR2 from the germline V gene are SEHNR and FQNEAQ (reference sequence). CDR3 length equals 14 residues. The CDR3, as DNA: TGTGCCAGCAGCTCCTCCGGGACGGAAGAGACCCAGTACTTC. Translated, it gives CASSSSGTEETQYF.

The gene calls are TRBV2 and TRBJ2-3, with D possibly being TRBD1 or TRBD2 (5 bases each). The germline CDR1 and CDR2 sequences are SNHLY and FYNNEI. The CDR3 runs 14 residues. V was trimmed by 6 bases and J by 0 bases, leaving 10 bases between them. The CDR3 DNA reads as TGTGCCAGCAGCGGGACCTATAGCACAGATACGCAGTATTTT. This codes for CASSGTYSTDTQYF.

This chain uses TRBV7-2 with TRBJ2-3, with 9 bases aligning to TRBD2. The CDR3 extends over 16 amino acids. V lost 5 bases, J lost 6 bases, and 12 bases stayed unmatched. The germline CDR1 and CDR2 sequences are SGHTA and FQGNSA. The CDR3 nucleotides read TGTGCCAGCAGCCCCGTAGCGGGAGCGGAGGGGGATACGCAGTATTTT. It translates to CASSPVAGAEGDTQYF.

This clone was seen only once. This chain connects TRBV28 to TRBJ1-2; D uncertain. CDR3 size: 14 residues. V was clipped by 3 bases and J by 4 bases, with 12 bases between them. Germline V gene sequence: CDR1 MDHEN, CDR2 SYDVKM. The CDR3 protein is CASSLYGESYGYTF. The DNA for the CDR3 is TGTGCCAGCAGTTTGTACGGTGAAAGCTATGGCTACACCTTC.

The V gene is TRBV25-1, the J gene TRBJ2-5; a possible D gene is TRBD2 (6 bases). CDR1 is MGHDK, CDR2 SYGVNS, per germline. V lost 2 bases, J lost 5 bases, and 18 bases lay in between. This CDR3 is 16 amino acids long. CDR3 in amino acids: CASSEPGTKAGETQYF. As DNA, the CDR3 is TGTGCCAGCAGTGAACCTGGTACGAAGGCGGGGGAGACCCAGTACTTC. The full variable domain, with the rest looked up from reference TRBV25-1 and TRBJ2-5, is EADIYQTPRYLVIGTGKKITLECSQTMGHDKMYWYQQDPGMELHLIHYSYGVNSTEKGDLSSESTVSRIRTEHFPLTLESARPSHTSQYLCASSEPGTKAGETQYFGPGTRLLVL.

The chain employs TRBV7-9 and TRBJ1-5; a possible D gene is TRBD1 (5 bases). The CDR3 consists of 14 residues. CDR1 is SEHNR and CDR2 is FQNEAQ in the germline V gene (reference sequence). V lost 0 bases to trimming and J lost 6 bases, with 9 bases between them. Here the CDR3 DNA reads TGTGCCAGCAGCTTAGCAGGGACCGGTCAGCCCCAGCATTTT. Its protein product is CASSLAGTGQPQHF.

Worth noting for this clone: The sample carries other DNA sequences with the same CDR3. The CDR3: CASSATYEQYF. In DNA form, the CDR3 reads TGTGCCAGCAGCGCTACCTACGAGCAGTACTTC. This sequence joins TRBV7-9 and TRBJ2-7; D uncertain. Between the trimmed V and J ends, which lost 5 bases and 2 bases, there was a span of 4 bases. The CDR3 has 11 amino acids. Germline CDR1 is SEHNR and CDR2 is FQNEAQ (reference sequence). Complete variable domain (other parts from reference TRBV7-9 and TRBJ2-7): DTGVSQNPRHKITKRGQNVTFRCDPISEHNRLYWYRQTLGQGPEFLTYFQNEAQLEKSRLLSDRFSAERPKGSFSTLEIQRTEQGDSAMYLCASSATYEQYFGPGTRLTVT.

The gene calls are TRBV7-9 and TRBJ1-5; 9 bases are shared with TRBD1. Germline values: CDR1 SEHNR, CDR2 FQNEAQ (reference sequence). The CDR3 runs 17 residues. After removal of 5 bases from V and 6 bases from J, the junction contained 14 bases not matched to a gene. CDR3 amino acids: CASSGEETGQGSQPQHF. CDR3 sequence (DNA): TGTGCCAGCAGCGGGGAAGAAACGGGACAGGGCAGTCAGCCCCAGCATTTT.

The chain couples TRBV4-1 to TRBJ2-2; D uncertain. The germline V and J ends were trimmed by 1 base and 5 bases, with 8 bases remaining between them. The V gene's germline CDR1 is MGHRA and CDR2 YSYEKL. The length of the CDR3 is 14 residues. In nucleotides, the CDR3 is TGCGCCAGCAGCCAAGTCTTCTCGACCGGGGAGCTGTTTTTT. Translation gives CASSQVFSTGELFF.